This T cell receptor beta chain originates from a study of human T cells and chemical hapten exposure. Each CDR3 protein is one row after TCRdb ran MiXCR on the RACE reads. The profile shows around 150,000 distinct CDR3 sequences, around 30% of them singletons. The table lists this clonotype with a few counts. As for time point: patch test 3, about 24 weeks after DPC sensitization. Noted treatment: therapeutic diphenylcyclopropenone sensitization with weekly scalp DPC. Researchers extracted total RNA from unfractionated whole blood. The V and J ends lost 2 bases and 5 bases respectively, with 13 bases between them. Germline-derived CDR1 and CDR2 are SGHRS and YFSETQ. There are 15 residues in the CDR3.

The V gene is TRBV5-1, the J gene TRBJ1-4; a weak D match, TRBD1 (5 bases). This specimen consisted of whole blood, obtained in connection with sensitization to the hapten diphenylcyclopropenone (DPC). This sequence was found in a young woman with alopecia areata. Some clones in this sample may be carry-over from other donors' samples. CDR3 nucleotides: TGCGCCAGCAGCTTAACGACACAGGAGAATGAAAAACTGTTTTTT. Translation: CASSLTTQENEKLFF.